The 14 T cell receptor beta chains reported below all come from one sample, sequenced in a study of blood T cell repertoires in COVID-19. Profiling relied on immunoSEQ multiplex PCR, and the TCRdb table lists in-frame clones only, not all of them. The table lists a few hundred thousand clones, about 89% of them singletons. The sample comprised peripheral blood. These receptors were taken from a man aged 25 to 45 with acute or convalescent COVID-19.

The rearrangement links TRBV6-5 to TRBJ1-1; 9 bases agree with TRBD1. The CDR3 runs to 13 residues. Germline lookup yields CDR1 MNHEY and CDR2 SVGAGI. Trimming at V came to 6 bases and at J to 6 bases, leaving 5 bases not matched to a gene. The CDR3 reads CASRWDRDSEAFF. For the CDR3, the DNA is TGTGCCAGCAGATGGGACAGGGATTCTGAAGCTTTCTTT.

This chain links TRBV5-1 with TRBJ2-1; 12 bases map to TRBD2. This CDR3 comprises 15 residues. CDR1 and CDR2 from the germline V gene are SGHRS and YFSETQ. V trimming: 4 bases; J trimming: 15 bases; junction bases outside the gene matches: 14. CDR3 DNA sequence: TGCGCCAGCAGCCCTCTAGCGGGGGGGCCAGAATTTCGGTTCTTC. Amino acids: CASSPLAGGPEFRFF.

The chain couples TRBV7-8 to TRBJ1-5; the match to TRBD1 covers 8 bases. This CDR3 region has 16 residues. Trimming removed 6 bases from V and 0 bases from J; junction bases left unmatched: 7. Germline V gene data show CDR1 as SGHVS and CDR2 as FQNEAQ. The CDR3 DNA sequence: TGTGCCAGCAGTTCACAGGGGGGCCTTAGCAATCAGCCCCAGCATTTT. This sequence encodes CASSSQGGLSNQPQHF.

The rearrangement joins TRBV29-1 to TRBJ2-3; 7 bases line up with TRBD2. This CDR3 contains 12 residues. Germline V gene lookup returns CDR1 SQVTM and CDR2 ANQGSEA. The CDR3 DNA follows: TGCAGTGGGGGGGGAAGAACAGATACGCAGTATTTT. Encoded protein: CSGGGRTDTQYF.

The genes are TRBV6-5 and TRBJ1-2, with 8 bases that match TRBD1. J lost 6 bases, V lost 5 bases, and 5 bases had no gene match. The CDR3 runs 13 residues. From germline, CDR1 is MNHEY and CDR2 SVGAGI. The CDR3 is CASSPRTGHGYTF. The CDR3 region has the DNA TGTGCCAGCAGTCCCAGGACAGGGCATGGCTACACCTTC.

This sequence joins TRBV28 and TRBJ1-2, with TRBD1 matching 7 bases. Germline loops: CDR1 MDHEN, CDR2 SYDVKM. The length of the CDR3 is 15 residues. V gave up 7 bases and J gave up 1 base; unmatched junction bases: 9. As DNA, the CDR3 is TGTGCCAGCAACTCAGGGGGGTCCGGTAACTATGGCTACACCTTC. This gives the protein CASNSGGSGNYGYTF.

This chain links TRBV4-1 with TRBJ2-7; possibly TRBD2 for D (7 bases). The germline V gene encodes CDR1 MGHRA and CDR2 YSYEKL. This CDR3 is built from 16 residues. Trimming took off 1 base at V and 7 bases at J, with 20 bases between the two ends. DNA of the CDR3: TGCGCCAGCAGCCAAGTCTTGGGGAGGGGGGTAATAGAGCAGTACTTC. Translated, it gives CASSQVLGRGVIEQYF.

The V gene is TRBV5-1, the J gene TRBJ1-2; 11 nucleotides match TRBD1. CDR1 is SGHRS and CDR2 is YFSETQ in the germline V gene. V shed 4 bases, J shed 3 bases, and the junction held 8 bases outside the gene matches. The CDR3 sequence is 16 residues long. The CDR3 DNA sequence: TGCGCCAGCAGCCCCTCCGGGACAGGGGGGTACTATGGCTACACCTTC. Translated, it gives CASSPSGTGGYYGYTF.

This chain connects TRBV19 to TRBJ1-1; a weak D match, TRBD1 (5 bases). Trimming left V 4 bases short and J 1 base short, with 16 bases between. Germline assignment: CDR1 LNHDA and CDR2 SQIVND (reference sequence). The CDR3 loop spans 16 amino acids. Written as DNA, the CDR3 is TGTGCCAGTAGTAGCGGGACGAGGGGTGCGAACACTGAAGCTTTCTTT. This sequence encodes CASSSGTRGANTEAFF.

V usage is TRBV20-1 and J usage is TRBJ2-1, with TRBD2 matching over 11 bases. Trimming took 3 bases from V and 7 from J; bases not matched to a gene: 8. The CDR3 totals 15 residues. Per the germline V gene, CDR1 is DFQATT and CDR2 is SNEGSKA (reference sequence). Here the CDR3 DNA reads TGCAGTGCTAGTGCACTAGCGGGAGTTTTGAATGAGCAGTTCTTC. Its translation: CSASALAGVLNEQFF.

The CDR3: CASSVDRGPTYEQYF. The CDR3 region has the DNA TGTGCCAGCAGCGTAGACAGGGGCCCAACCTACGAGCAGTACTTC. V gene TRBV9 combines with J gene TRBJ2-7; 7 positions agree with TRBD1. Per germline, CDR1 SGDLS and CDR2 YYNGEE. V gave up 0 bases and J gave up 2 bases; unmatched junction bases: 5. The CDR3 runs to 15 residues.

The chain combines TRBV11-1 with TRBJ1-2; 9 bases fit TRBD1. V was clipped by 5 bases and J by 7 bases; unmatched bases: 8. Germline loops: CDR1 SGHAT, CDR2 FQDESV (reference sequence). This CDR3 has 14 residues. Written as DNA, the CDR3 is TGTGCCAGCAGCAAGGGACAGGGAGGATCTGGCTACACCTTC. Its protein is CASSKGQGGSGYTF. Full variable domain (outside the CDR3, taken from reference TRBV11-1 and TRBJ1-2): EAEVAQSPRYKITEKSQAVAFWCDPISGHATLYWYRQILGQGPELLVQFQDESVVDDSQLPKDRFSAERLKGVDSTLKIQPAELGDSAMYLCASSKGQGGSGYTFGSGTRLTVV.

There are many counts of this clone. This CDR3 is CAWSEQGAEAFF. In DNA form, the CDR3 reads TGTGCCTGGAGTGAACAGGGTGCTGAAGCTTTCTTT. The rearrangement joins TRBV30 to TRBJ1-1, with a tentative D call TRBD1 (6 bases). The length of the CDR3 is 12 residues. Per the germline V gene, CDR1 is GTSNPN and CDR2 is SVGIG (reference sequence). V lost 1 base and J lost 6, with 9 bases in between.

This sequence joins TRBV18 and TRBJ2-5; 12 bases are a match to TRBD2. Trimming cost V 4 bases and J 4 bases; bases outside gene matches: 7. This CDR3 region has 16 residues. Germline V gene data show CDR1 as KGHSH and CDR2 as LQKENI. CDR3 protein: CASSLSSGGAAETQYF. CDR3 in DNA: TGTGCCAGCTCACTCTCTAGCGGGGGGGCCGCAGAGACCCAGTACTTC.